This is a list of T cell receptor beta chains from one sample in a study of T cell repertoires in cytomegalovirus infection. Each CDR3 protein gets one entry after TCRdb re-called the reads with MiXCR. The top ten clones hold 31% of a sample with about 110,000 distinct CDR3 sequences, 10% of them seen once. For these TCRs, the target antigens are not known. Sequenced: PBMCs, sequenced either directly or after in vitro stimulation (not recorded which). The source of these receptors is a human donor in good health (CMV status not recorded). Some clones in this sample may be carry-over from other donors' samples. Both conserved end residues are part of each CDR3. Each record gives: CDR3 DNA, CDR3 protein, J gene, D gene, V gene, clone size. A D gene is named only where the DNA matches it firmly. The size field is filled for only some rows; it gives once, few, many or a size class.

cdr3_nt: TGTGCCAGCAGTGGACAGGCGGTGGAGCCCCAGCATTTT
cdr3_aa: CASSGQAVEPQHF
j_call: TRBJ1-5
d_call: TRBD1
v_call: TRBV27
clone_size: few

cdr3_nt: TGTGCCAGCAGACGGACCGGGGAGCTGTTTTTT
cdr3_aa: CASRRTGELFF
j_call: TRBJ2-2
d_call: .
v_call: TRBV12-3/TRBV12-4
clone_size: few

cdr3_nt: TGTGCCAACTTCGCGGGACAGTTGAATGGAGATACGCAGTATTTT
cdr3_aa: CANFAGQLNGDTQYF
j_call: TRBJ2-3
d_call: .
v_call: TRBV2
clone_size: .

cdr3_nt: TGTGCCAGCTTCCCTAGGGGGAACGGAGGGACCGGGGAGCTGTTTTTT
cdr3_aa: CASFPRGNGGTGELFF
j_call: TRBJ2-2
d_call: .
v_call: TRBV28
clone_size: .

cdr3_nt: TGCAGTGCCCGGGACAGCAACACTGAAGCTTTCTTT
cdr3_aa: CSARDSNTEAFF
j_call: TRBJ1-1
d_call: TRBD1
v_call: TRBV20-1
clone_size: .

cdr3_nt: TGTGCCAGTTCCCCCTGGGGGCGGACAGATACGCAGTATTTT
cdr3_aa: CASSPWGRTDTQYF
j_call: TRBJ2-3
d_call: .
v_call: TRBV19
clone_size: few

cdr3_nt: TGTGCCAGCGGGGGAGAAACCTACGAGCAGTACTTC
cdr3_aa: CASGGETYEQYF
j_call: TRBJ2-7
d_call: .
v_call: TRBV2
clone_size: few

cdr3_nt: TGTGCCAGCAGCTTAGCCCCGGGGTACACTGAAGCTTTCTTT
cdr3_aa: CASSLAPGYTEAFF
j_call: TRBJ1-1
d_call: .
v_call: TRBV7-8
clone_size: many

cdr3_nt: TGTGCCAGCAGTCGACAGTTCTCTGGAAACACCATATATTTT
cdr3_aa: CASSRQFSGNTIYF
j_call: TRBJ1-3
d_call: .
v_call: TRBV6-1
clone_size: many

cdr3_nt: TGTGCCAGCTCACCCCTCGCGCTTAGCCAAGAGACCCAGTACTTC
cdr3_aa: CASSPLALSQETQYF
j_call: TRBJ2-5
d_call: .
v_call: TRBV18
clone_size: .

cdr3_nt: TGTGCCAGCAGCTTAGGGCCCGACAGGGTGCATGGCTACACCTTC
cdr3_aa: CASSLGPDRVHGYTF
j_call: TRBJ1-2
d_call: TRBD1
v_call: TRBV7-2
clone_size: many

cdr3_nt: TGTGCCTGGAACCCGCAGGTGGATTCACCCCTCCACTTT
cdr3_aa: CAWNPQVDSPLHF
j_call: TRBJ1-6
d_call: .
v_call: TRBV30
clone_size: .

cdr3_nt: TGTGCCAGCAGACTAGGGAGGGGTGAGCAGTTCTTC
cdr3_aa: CASRLGRGEQFF
j_call: TRBJ2-1
d_call: TRBD2
v_call: TRBV12-3/TRBV12-4
clone_size: many

cdr3_nt: TGTGCCAGCAGCTCGGGACAGGGGCCCCAAGAGACCCAGTACTTC
cdr3_aa: CASSSGQGPQETQYF
j_call: TRBJ2-5
d_call: TRBD1
v_call: TRBV7-2
clone_size: few

cdr3_nt: TGTGCCAGCAGTTACTCATCTGGGCAGGGGGAAGCTTTCTTT
cdr3_aa: CASSYSSGQGEAFF
j_call: TRBJ1-1
d_call: .
v_call: TRBV6-5
clone_size: many

cdr3_nt: TGTGCCAGCACCGCAGAGGGGGGGGGGCTCAATGAGCAGTTCTTC
cdr3_aa: CASTAEGGGLNEQFF
j_call: TRBJ2-1
d_call: .
v_call: TRBV2
clone_size: few

cdr3_nt: TGTGCCAGCAGCTTGGAGCGGTCGGTCGAGCAGTACTTC
cdr3_aa: CASSLERSVEQYF
j_call: TRBJ2-7
d_call: .
v_call: TRBV5-5
clone_size: few

cdr3_nt: TGTGCCAGCAGCTTAATAATACAGGGTCCCGGGGAGCTGTTTTTT
cdr3_aa: CASSLIIQGPGELFF
j_call: TRBJ2-2
d_call: .
v_call: TRBV7-8
clone_size: many

cdr3_nt: TGTGCCAGCAGTTCCGGGACTATGGACGAGCAGTACTTC
cdr3_aa: CASSSGTMDEQYF
j_call: TRBJ2-7
d_call: TRBD2
v_call: TRBV6-5
clone_size: many

cdr3_nt: TGTGCCAGCAGTCGGGACAGGGCCGAAGGTAGCGGGAGTAGTGAGCAGTTCTTC
cdr3_aa: CASSRDRAEGSGSSEQFF
j_call: TRBJ2-1
d_call: .
v_call: TRBV28
clone_size: many

cdr3_nt: TGTGCCAGCAGCTTACGATCCGGGGAAGGAAACACCATATATTTT
cdr3_aa: CASSLRSGEGNTIYF
j_call: TRBJ1-3
d_call: .
v_call: TRBV7-3
clone_size: many

cdr3_nt: TGTGCCAGCAGCTTAAAGGGGATGCTAGCGGGAGACAATGAGCAGTTCTTC
cdr3_aa: CASSLKGMLAGDNEQFF
j_call: TRBJ2-1
d_call: TRBD2
v_call: TRBV7-8
clone_size: many

cdr3_nt: TGCGCCAGCAGCCAACGGGTTCTTGTCGGCTATGGCTACACCTTC
cdr3_aa: CASSQRVLVGYGYTF
j_call: TRBJ1-2
d_call: .
v_call: TRBV4-1
clone_size: .

cdr3_nt: TGTGCCAGCAGCCTTATAGGTGGCAATGAGCAGTTCTTC
cdr3_aa: CASSLIGGNEQFF
j_call: TRBJ2-1
d_call: .
v_call: TRBV6-2/TRBV6-3
clone_size: .

cdr3_nt: TGTGCCAGCAGGGGTCGACTGGGCGAGAGGGTGGGCCACAACAATGAGCAGTTCTTC
cdr3_aa: CASRGRLGERVGHNNEQFF
j_call: TRBJ2-1
d_call: .
v_call: TRBV2
clone_size: .

cdr3_nt: TGTGCCAGCAGTTACATTGGAGGGATCTACGAGCAGTACTTC
cdr3_aa: CASSYIGGIYEQYF
j_call: TRBJ2-7
d_call: .
v_call: TRBV6-2/TRBV6-3
clone_size: many

cdr3_nt: TGTGCCAGCAGCTTTCCGGGCTCGGCCGAGCAGTACTTC
cdr3_aa: CASSFPGSAEQYF
j_call: TRBJ2-7
d_call: .
v_call: TRBV5-5
clone_size: few

cdr3_nt: TGCGCCAGCAGCCGGACTAGCGGGACCTACAATGAGCAGTTCTTC
cdr3_aa: CASSRTSGTYNEQFF
j_call: TRBJ2-1
d_call: TRBD2
v_call: TRBV5-1
clone_size: few

cdr3_nt: TGCAGTGCTAGAGTGGGCGGGTACACAGATACGCAGTATTTT
cdr3_aa: CSARVGGYTDTQYF
j_call: TRBJ2-3
d_call: .
v_call: TRBV20-1
clone_size: .

cdr3_nt: TGTGCCAGCGGACCTAATGGGGGGACTGGGGCCAACGTCCTGACTTTC
cdr3_aa: CASGPNGGTGANVLTF
j_call: TRBJ2-6
d_call: .
v_call: TRBV6-4
clone_size: many

cdr3_nt: TGTGCCAGTAGTATAAGTGGGGCTAGCACAGATACGCAGTATTTT
cdr3_aa: CASSISGASTDTQYF
j_call: TRBJ2-3
d_call: .
v_call: TRBV19
clone_size: few

cdr3_nt: TGTGCCAGCAGCTCGGGACAGGGTTACAATTCACCCCTCCACTTT
cdr3_aa: CASSSGQGYNSPLHF
j_call: TRBJ1-6
d_call: TRBD1
v_call: TRBV5-8
clone_size: .

cdr3_nt: TGTGCCAGCAGCTTGGACACTAGCGGGGGACGGAACATTCAGTACTTC
cdr3_aa: CASSLDTSGGRNIQYF
j_call: TRBJ2-4
d_call: TRBD2
v_call: TRBV5-4
clone_size: few

cdr3_nt: TGTGCCAGCAGCCAAGGACAGGGGGAGAGATCACCCCTCCACTTT
cdr3_aa: CASSQGQGERSPLHF
j_call: TRBJ1-6
d_call: TRBD1
v_call: TRBV14
clone_size: many

cdr3_nt: TGCAGTGCTAGAAAACCAGCGGGAGTCGAGACCCAGTACTTC
cdr3_aa: CSARKPAGVETQYF
j_call: TRBJ2-5
d_call: TRBD2
v_call: TRBV20-1
clone_size: few

cdr3_nt: TGTGACAGCAGCTTGGCGGGCTACGAGCAGTACTTC
cdr3_aa: CDSSLAGYEQYF
j_call: TRBJ2-7
d_call: .
v_call: TRBV7-9
clone_size: .

cdr3_nt: TGCAGTGCTAGAGTCAACCCCCTAGCGGGAGGGGGGGGCACGCAGTATTTT
cdr3_aa: CSARVNPLAGGGGTQYF
j_call: TRBJ2-3
d_call: TRBD2
v_call: TRBV20-1
clone_size: .

cdr3_nt: TGTGCCAGCAGTCAAATGTCCGGACTAGCGGGAACGTACAATGAGCAGTTCTTC
cdr3_aa: CASSQMSGLAGTYNEQFF
j_call: TRBJ2-1
d_call: TRBD2
v_call: TRBV6-2/TRBV6-3
clone_size: many

cdr3_nt: TGTGCCAGCAGTTTCAGCGCGGTTCAGCCCCAGCATTTT
cdr3_aa: CASSFSAVQPQHF
j_call: TRBJ1-5
d_call: .
v_call: TRBV27
clone_size: few

cdr3_nt: TGTGTCAGTAGCCCAGACTGGGGTGGAAACACCATATATTTT
cdr3_aa: CVSSPDWGGNTIYF
j_call: TRBJ1-3
d_call: .
v_call: TRBV19
clone_size: few

cdr3_nt: TGTGCCAGCAGCCCCGGCAAGGAAACTGAAGCTTTCTTT
cdr3_aa: CASSPGKETEAFF
j_call: TRBJ1-1
d_call: .
v_call: TRBV6-6
clone_size: many

cdr3_nt: TGTGCCAGCACCCATCAGGGGGGGTATAGCAATCAGCCCCAGCATTTT
cdr3_aa: CASTHQGGYSNQPQHF
j_call: TRBJ1-5
d_call: TRBD1
v_call: TRBV12-3/TRBV12-4
clone_size: many

cdr3_nt: TGTGCCAGCAGATTACAGAGCACAGATACGCAGTATTTT
cdr3_aa: CASRLQSTDTQYF
j_call: TRBJ2-3
d_call: .
v_call: TRBV27
clone_size: few

cdr3_nt: TGTGCCAGCAGTTTTTTCGGAGGGATGGGAACTAATGAAAAACTGTTTTTT
cdr3_aa: CASSFFGGMGTNEKLFF
j_call: TRBJ1-4
d_call: .
v_call: TRBV28
clone_size: many

cdr3_nt: TGTGCCAGCAGCTTGGGCCCCGGGAACACTGAAGCTTTCTTT
cdr3_aa: CASSLGPGNTEAFF
j_call: TRBJ1-1
d_call: .
v_call: TRBV7-2
clone_size: many

cdr3_nt: TGTGCCAGCAGCTTAGGGGGCAGGGGGACTGAAGCTTTCTTT
cdr3_aa: CASSLGGRGTEAFF
j_call: TRBJ1-1
d_call: TRBD1
v_call: TRBV7-2
clone_size: many

cdr3_nt: TGTGCCAGCAGTTTAGGGGACTCTGGAAACACCATATATTTT
cdr3_aa: CASSLGDSGNTIYF
j_call: TRBJ1-3
d_call: .
v_call: TRBV12-3/TRBV12-4
clone_size: few

cdr3_nt: TGTGCCAGTAGCCCCGGCCCCGGGAGCAATCAGCCCCAGCATTTT
cdr3_aa: CASSPGPGSNQPQHF
j_call: TRBJ1-5
d_call: .
v_call: TRBV19
clone_size: .